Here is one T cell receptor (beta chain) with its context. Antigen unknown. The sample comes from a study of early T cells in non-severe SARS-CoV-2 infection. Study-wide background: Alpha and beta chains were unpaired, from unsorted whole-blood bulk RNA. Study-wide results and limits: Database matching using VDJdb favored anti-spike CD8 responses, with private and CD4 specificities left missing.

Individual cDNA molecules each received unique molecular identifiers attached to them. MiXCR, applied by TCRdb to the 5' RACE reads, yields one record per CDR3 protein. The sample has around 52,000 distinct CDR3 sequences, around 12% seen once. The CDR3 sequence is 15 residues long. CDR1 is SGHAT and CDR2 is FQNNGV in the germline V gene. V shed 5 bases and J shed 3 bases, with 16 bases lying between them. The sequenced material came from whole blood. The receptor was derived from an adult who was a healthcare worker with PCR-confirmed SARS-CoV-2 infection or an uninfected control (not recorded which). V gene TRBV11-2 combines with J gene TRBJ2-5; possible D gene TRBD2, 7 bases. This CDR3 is CASSPGDYTKETQYF. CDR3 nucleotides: TGTGCCAGCAGCCCAGGGGACTACACGAAAGAGACCCAGTACTTC. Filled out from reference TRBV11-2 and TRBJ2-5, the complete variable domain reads EAGVAQSPRYKIIEKRQSVAFWCNPISGHATLYWYQQILGQGPKLLIQFQNNGVVDDSQLPKDRFSAERLKGVDSTLKIQPAKLEDSAVYLCASSPGDYTKETQYFGPGTRLLVL.